This T cell receptor beta chain was retrieved from a study of cytomegalovirus exposure and HLA in healthy donors. The CDR3 is 15 residues long. Germline-derived CDR1 and CDR2 are SNHLY and FYNNEI. Trimming took 10 bases from V and 3 from J; bases not matched to a gene: 12. 60 Vbeta and 13 Jbeta primers were used in PCR. Sequencing used immunoSEQ multiplex PCR; TCRdb keeps in-frame clones, though not all of them. The sample carries 40,000 to 55,000 clones, around 80% recorded once. The source material was PBMCs. V is TRBV2 and J is TRBJ2-3; 8 bases are shared with TRBD2. The sequence was obtained from a boy between 10 and 17 years old in good health and CMV-seropositive. The CDR3 region is CATRIVQRETDTQYF. In DNA, the CDR3 is TGTGCCACCCGAATAGTGCAGCGGGAGACAGATACGCAGTATTTT.